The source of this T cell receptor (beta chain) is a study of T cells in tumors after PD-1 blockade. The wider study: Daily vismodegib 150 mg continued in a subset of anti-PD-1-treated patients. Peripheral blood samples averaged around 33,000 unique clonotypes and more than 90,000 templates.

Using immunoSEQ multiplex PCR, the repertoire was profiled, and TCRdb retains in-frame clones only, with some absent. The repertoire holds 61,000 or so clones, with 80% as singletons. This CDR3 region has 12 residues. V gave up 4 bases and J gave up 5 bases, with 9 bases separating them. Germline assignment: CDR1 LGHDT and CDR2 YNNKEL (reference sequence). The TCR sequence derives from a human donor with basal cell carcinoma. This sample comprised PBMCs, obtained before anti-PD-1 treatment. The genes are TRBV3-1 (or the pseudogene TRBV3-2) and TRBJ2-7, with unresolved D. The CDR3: CASSLIGDEQYF. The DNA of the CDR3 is TGTGCCAGCAGCCTCATTGGGGACGAGCAGTACTTC.